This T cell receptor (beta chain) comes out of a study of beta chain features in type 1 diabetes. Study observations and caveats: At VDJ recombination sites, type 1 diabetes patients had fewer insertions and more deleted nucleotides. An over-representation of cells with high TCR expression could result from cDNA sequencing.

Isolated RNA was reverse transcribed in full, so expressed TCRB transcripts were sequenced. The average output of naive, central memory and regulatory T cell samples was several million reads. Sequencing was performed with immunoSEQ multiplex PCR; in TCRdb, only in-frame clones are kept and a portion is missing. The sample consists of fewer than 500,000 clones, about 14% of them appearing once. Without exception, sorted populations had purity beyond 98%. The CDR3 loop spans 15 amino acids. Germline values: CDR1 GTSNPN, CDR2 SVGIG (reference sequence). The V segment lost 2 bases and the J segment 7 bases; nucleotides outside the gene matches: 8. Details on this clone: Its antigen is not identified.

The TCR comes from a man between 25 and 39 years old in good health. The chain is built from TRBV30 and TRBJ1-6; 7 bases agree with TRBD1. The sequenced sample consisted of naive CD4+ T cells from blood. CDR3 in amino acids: CAWSKRQGRNSPLHF. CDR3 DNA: TGTGCCTGGAGTAAGAGACAGGGTCGAAATTCACCCCTCCACTTT.